This T cell receptor (beta chain) was recorded in a study of shared clonotypes between healthy human individuals (TCRdb year 2020). At the level of the whole study: The cohort included three men and a couple of women between 18 and 49 years of age. Blood TCR repertoires of a handful of healthy adults were deeply sequenced to estimate repertoire size and the extent of clonotype sharing between individuals. To increase sequencing depth and limit assay-specific biases, different laboratories used diverse techniques to prepare libraries and sequence TCR repertoires. Per donor, three plates each were used for CD4 naive and CD4 memory, two for CD8 naive, and one for CD8 memory. Per donor, leukapheresis produced somewhere between about 0.94 and 10 billion PBMCs.

Donors were healthy HIV-negative adults with no recently reported acute infections or vaccinations. All donors were Caucasian adults living in Nashville, Tennessee, USA. CD4+ T cells were enriched through magnetic negative selection, after which naive cells were positively selected on CD45RA and the remaining negative fraction served as the memory subset. Blood was obtained by leukapheresis, after which PBMCs were separated by Ficoll-Histopaque density gradient centrifugation and cryopreserved in liquid nitrogen vapor phase. Analytical flow cytometry was used to check the purity and quantity of each magnetically sorted T cell population. Genomic DNA was isolated from every sorted fraction and measured by UV absorbance on a Nanodrop 2000c. Overall results and qualifications from the work: Based on pairwise subsampling, the degree of clonotype sharing among donors was expected to be affected by sequencing depth. Naive subsets generally had larger estimated clonotype richness than memory subsets. Even with the large sequencing depth, rarefaction of the sorted-subset datasets indicated that sequencing was incomplete. When several donors were compared, the shared fraction of clonotypes was around 5% for naive CD4, over 3% for naive CD8, roughly 2.5% for memory CD4, and 0.35% to 0.4% for memory CD8. Higher generation probabilities were observed for clonotypes shared by all four sorted-subset donors than for non-shared clonotypes. Because the study included a small number of donors, the genetic and exposure-history diversity represented was limited. Sampling was limited to blood, and TCR repertoires in tissue likely differ from TCR repertoires in blood.

The CDR3 has 15 amino acids, counting the end cysteine and phenylalanine. The only DNA kept is the CDR3, 45 bases in frame from the first base. As regards this clone: Its antigen remains undetermined. Within one base of it there is no much larger clone, and no base qualities were kept.

TCR CDR3 regions were amplified from genomic DNA by multiplex PCR using the deep immunoSEQ assay. Extracted genomic DNA from each cell subset was distributed evenly across all wells of several immunoSEQ 96-well plates, and each plate was treated as a replicate. For sorted subsets, 200 to 250 ng of genomic DNA, equivalent to around 30,000 T cell genomes, went into each replicate PCR. Purified libraries were measured with a Qubit 3.0 fluorometer, size-checked on a Bioanalyzer 2100, and measured again with the KAPA Library Quantification kit. Every immunoSEQ 96-well plate was sequenced on a separate single-read 150-cycle Illumina NextSeq 550 flow cell. In the authors' own workflow: Because the immunoSEQ output held only junctional sequences and lacked quality scores, the filtering could not match the filtering applied to full-length reads. To assign V/J genes and CDR3, sequences were annotated against IMGT germline references using PyIR, a Python wrapper for IgBLAST v1.9. Reads were removed for weak V/J assignments (E-value above 1e-6), missing CDR3, stop codons, out-of-frame junctions, or ambiguous translated residues. V3J clonotypes were defined as sequences sharing an identical inferred V gene, J gene, and CDR3 amino acid sequence. Percentage overlap between repertoires was computed as shared unique clonotypes divided by the size of the smaller repertoire. Repertoire richness was assessed with RTK rarefaction, the Chao1 estimator, and Recon v2.1 estimates of unobserved clonotypes. OLGA was used to compute generation probabilities for all TCRbeta clonotypes that the gDNA method yielded from a few donors. TCRdb took over this immuneACCESS table, retaining in-frame rearrangements with V and J assigned. Such tables are incomplete; in checked studies, under half of the missing clones stem from an unresolved V gene, and the remainder is unexplained. V, J and clone size were drawn from that table, and D and trimming were deduced from the DNA. The sample table contains about a million clones; only one count was recorded for around 76% of them. The top ten clones comprise about 1.4% of the sample.

The source is a man aged 18 to 35 in good health. The receptor chain draws on TRBV21-1 and TRBJ1-2. TRBV21-1 is termed a pseudogene. Sequences were obtained from memory CD4+ T cells sorted from blood. In light of the paper, this sample's cell subset or site label describes: CD45RA-negative fraction. CDR3 sequence: CASSQRRARDYGYTF. The bases are TGTGCCAGCAGCCAGAGGAGGGCCAGGGACTATGGCTACACCTTC.